This T cell receptor (beta chain) was retrieved from a study of tumor-infiltrating lymphocytes in primary liver carcinoma. The CDR3 is made up of 12 amino acids. The V gene lost 8 bases and the J gene lost 7 bases, with 12 bases spanning the gap. Germline CDR1 is MDHEN and CDR2 is SYDVKM. A constant-region primer served to make TCR beta cDNA from about 0.5 ug total RNA. Three-round nested multiplex PCR performed with slightly modified ARM-PCR produced the TCR beta libraries. Investigators reported that the first two PCR rounds, at about 9 cycles each, used TRBV1-TRBV30 forward primers with a C-beta reverse primer. TCRdb re-called the multiplex PCR reads with MiXCR, one entry per CDR3 protein. This table has some 110,000 distinct CDR3 sequences, approximately 78% appearing once. The study co-extracted DNA and RNA from roughly 20-30 mg of unsorted bulk tissue. Researchers took samples from five separate regions of each tumor.

This sequence originates from a man aged 40-49 years with primary liver carcinoma and hepatitis B virus infection. The J gene is TRBJ1-5, the V gene TRBV28; a weak D match, TRBD1 (5 bases). What was sequenced was liver tumor tissue from sampling region 3. Subset specified: tumor region T3, left-lateral pole. CDR3 protein: CASDIRGQPQHF. Written as DNA, the CDR3 is TGTGCCAGCGATATAAGGGGACAGCCCCAGCATTTT. Full variable domain (remainder filled in from reference TRBV28 and TRBJ1-5): DVKVTQSSRYLVKRTGEKVFLECVQDMDHENMFWYRQDPGLGLRLIYFSYDVKMKEKGDIPEGYSVSREKKERFSLILESASTNQTSMYLCASDIRGQPQHFGDGTRLSIL.